Described below is a single TCR beta chain sequence and its context. Sequencing used immunoSEQ multiplex PCR; TCRdb keeps in-frame clones, though not all of them. The repertoire includes 20,000 to 25,000 clones, 83% of them detected once, and 48% sits in the top ten. The data were taken from a study of blood T cell repertoires in COVID-19. Study at large: From T cells, B-cell-depleted T cells, or PBMCs came the material, which was cDNA or gDNA.

The CDR3 consists of 18 residues. The TCR was taken from a man in his 70s with acute or convalescent COVID-19. The sample taken for sequencing was peripheral blood. This rearrangement joins TRBV21-1 to TRBJ2-7; the table's D call of TRBD2 was not tested on the DNA. TRBV21-1 is designated a pseudogene. The CDR3 DNA follows: TGTGCCAGCAGCAAAGATCCAGCGGGGGATAGAATAGACTACGAGCAGTACTTC. It yields the protein CASSKDPAGDRIDYEQYF.